Below are 13 T cell receptor beta chains sequenced from a single sample in a study of cytomegalovirus exposure and HLA in healthy donors. Use of 60 Vbeta and 13 Jbeta primers characterized the PCR. Only in-frame clones appear in the TCRdb table, and some are missing; sequencing was by immunoSEQ multiplex PCR. The table lists under 200,000 clones, roughly 80% of them singletons. Source material: PBMCs. These receptors originate from a woman between 50 and 59 years old in good health and CMV-seronegative.

The genes are TRBV6-1 and TRBJ2-7; 9 bases map to TRBD1. CDR3 length: 14 residues. Trimming cost V 4 bases and J 2 bases; bases outside gene matches: 3. Germline CDR1 and CDR2: MNHNS and SASEGT. The CDR3 nucleotides read TGTGCCAGCAGTGGGAGGACAGGGGCCTACGAGCAGTACTTC. This gives the protein CASSGRTGAYEQYF.

This chain links TRBV7-2 with TRBJ2-1; 7 bases line up with TRBD1. Germline V gives CDR1 SGHTA, CDR2 FQGNSA. The length of the CDR3 is 15 residues. V dropped 3 bases and J dropped 2; count of bases not matched to a gene: 4. In DNA form, the CDR3 reads TGTGCCAGCAGCTTCGGGACAGCACCCTACAATGAGCAGTTCTTC. Translated, it gives CASSFGTAPYNEQFF.

The chain uses TRBV9 and TRBJ2-3; TRBD2 matches at 16 bases. The CDR3 has 19 residues. Trimming cost V 3 bases and J 5 bases; bases outside gene matches: 12. CDR1 SGDLS and CDR2 YYNGEE come from the germline V gene. CDR3 nucleotides: TGTGCCAGCAGCGCGGGACTAGCGGGAGGGCCAATCGTCAAAGATACGCAGTATTTT. It translates to CASSAGLAGGPIVKDTQYF. Supplemented by reference TRBV9 and TRBJ2-3, the full variable domain reads DSGVTQTPKHLITATGQRVTLRCSPRSGDLSVYWYQQSLDQGLQFLIQYYNGEERAKGNILERFSAQQFPDLHSELNLSSLELGDSALYFCASSAGLAGGPIVKDTQYFGPGTRLTVL.

The DNA for the CDR3 is TGTGCCAGCGGGCTAGCGGGGCAGGATACGCAGTATTTT. Translated: CASGLAGQDTQYF. The V gene is TRBV7-2, the J gene TRBJ2-3, with 9 nucleotides matching TRBD2. Germline V CDR1 and CDR2: SGHTA, FQGNSA. The CDR3 is 13 residues long. The V segment lost 8 bases and the J segment 6 bases; nucleotides outside the gene matches: 6.

This rearrangement joins TRBV18 to TRBJ2-7, with TRBD1 identical over 7 bases. V dropped 2 bases and J dropped 1; count of bases not matched to a gene: 5. This CDR3 contains 15 residues. The germline V gene encodes CDR1 KGHSH and CDR2 LQKENI. CDR3 DNA: TGTGCCAGCTCACCAGGGACAGTGTTGTCCTACGAGCAGTACTTC. This encodes CASSPGTVLSYEQYF. The entire variable domain, with the rest obtained from reference TRBV18 and TRBJ2-7, is as follows: NAGVMQNPRHLVRRRGQEARLRCSPMKGHSHVYWYRQLPEEGLKFMVYLQKENIIDESGMPKERFSAEFPKEGPSILRIQQVVRGDSAAYFCASSPGTVLSYEQYFGPGTRLTVT.

The J gene is TRBJ2-7, the V gene TRBV10-3; D is possibly TRBD2 (6 bases). V lost 10 bases to trimming and J lost 2 bases, with 15 bases between them. Germline V gene data show CDR1 as ENHRY and CDR2 as SYGVKD. The length of the CDR3 is 13 residues. DNA for the CDR3: TGTGCCACCAAGGAGGGTGCGCCCTACGAGCAGTACTTC. As protein: CATKEGAPYEQYF.

The chain's CDR3 is CASSIRYNEQFF. CDR3 nucleotide sequence: TGTGCCAGTAGTATACGGTACAATGAGCAGTTCTTC. J is TRBJ2-1 and V is TRBV19; D uncertain. CDR3 size: 12 residues. The germline V gene has CDR1 LNHDA and CDR2 SQIVND (reference sequence). V was cut by 2 bases and J by 4 bases, with 3 bases left in between.

This clone was detected once. The chain links TRBV28 to TRBJ2-2, with D perhaps matching TRBD1 (5 bases). Germline values: CDR1 MDHEN, CDR2 SYDVKM. This CDR3 contains 16 residues. Trimming stripped 2 bases from V and 4 bases from J, with 14 bases between. This CDR3 reads CASSLKATASTGELFF. The DNA for the CDR3 is TGTGCCAGCAGTTTAAAGGCGACAGCTAGCACCGGGGAGCTGTTTTTT. The full variable domain, completed using reference TRBV28 and TRBJ2-2, is DVKVTQSSRYLVKRTGEKVFLECVQDMDHENMFWYRQDPGLGLRLIYFSYDVKMKEKGDIPEGYSVSREKKERFSLILESASTNQTSMYLCASSLKATASTGELFFGEGSRLTVL.

J is TRBJ2-2 and V is TRBV13; tentative D call: TRBD2 (6 bases). The CDR3 sequence is 15 residues long. Trimming removed 2 bases from V and 7 bases from J, with 14 bases in between. Germline CDR1 PRHDT, CDR2 FYEKMQ (reference sequence). CDR3 nucleotide sequence: TGTGCCAGCAGCTTATTAGAAGGGGAGGTCGGGGAGCTGTTTTTT. Translated: CASSLLEGEVGELFF.

This chain uses TRBV2 with TRBJ2-2; D might be TRBD1 (5 bases). The CDR3 consists of 13 residues. The V gene lost 6 bases and the J gene lost 5 bases, with 10 bases spanning the gap. CDR1 and CDR2 (germline): SNHLY, FYNNEI. CDR3 in DNA: TGTGCCAGCAGAACGCAGGGTACCGGGGAGCTGTTTTTT. Its translation is CASRTQGTGELFF.

This chain links TRBV7-6 with TRBJ1-5; D uncertain. Germline CDR1 SGHVS, CDR2 FNYEAQ. The germline V and J ends were trimmed by 2 bases and 0 bases, with 2 bases remaining between them. The CDR3 consists of 13 residues. This CDR3 reads CASSLRSNQPQHF. DNA for the CDR3: TGTGCCAGCAGCTTACGTAGCAATCAGCCCCAGCATTTT.

The chain has TRBV28 and TRBJ2-5; tentatively, D is TRBD1 (5 bases). This CDR3 has 15 amino acids. Trimming took 6 bases from V and 5 from J, leaving 19 bases between them. The germline gives CDR1 MDHEN, CDR2 SYDVKM. The CDR3 loop reads CASRLTVMIEETQYF. The CDR3 nucleotides are TGTGCCAGCAGATTGACAGTCATGATTGAGGAGACCCAGTACTTC.

The chain is built from TRBV28 and TRBJ1-6; no definite D call. Trimming stripped 9 bases from V and 9 bases from J, with 12 bases between. The CDR3 is 12 amino acids. Germline loops: CDR1 MDHEN, CDR2 SYDVKM. The DNA for the CDR3 is TGTGCCAGTAACCGAGGGAGTTCACCCCTCCACTTT. Translation: CASNRGSSPLHF.